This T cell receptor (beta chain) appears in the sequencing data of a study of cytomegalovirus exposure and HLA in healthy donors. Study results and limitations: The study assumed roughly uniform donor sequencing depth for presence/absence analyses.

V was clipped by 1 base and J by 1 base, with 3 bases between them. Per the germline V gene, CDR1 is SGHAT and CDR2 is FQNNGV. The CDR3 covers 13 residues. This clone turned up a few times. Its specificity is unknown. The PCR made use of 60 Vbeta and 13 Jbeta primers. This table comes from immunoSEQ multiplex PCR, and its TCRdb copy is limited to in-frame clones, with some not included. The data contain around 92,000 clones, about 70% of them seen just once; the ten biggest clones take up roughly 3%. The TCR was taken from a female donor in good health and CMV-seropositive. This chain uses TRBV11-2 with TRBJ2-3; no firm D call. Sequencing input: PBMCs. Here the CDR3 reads CASSLAGTDTQYF. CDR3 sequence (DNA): TGTGCCAGCAGCTTAGCAGGCACAGATACGCAGTATTTT.